This T cell receptor (beta chain) comes out of a study of blood T cell repertoires in COVID-19. About the research overall: Italy, Spain and the United States were the sources of the convalescent and acute COVID-19 samples. PBMCs, B-cell-depleted T cells, or T cells were the source of the cDNA or gDNA that made up the material.

In the authors' methods: Using reference gene primer amplification, nucleated cell counts were estimated. Profiled with immunoSEQ multiplex PCR; TCRdb holds only in-frame clones, not every one. V and J calls plus clone size are reproduced from that table; the DNA served to infer D and trimming. The data contain 88,000 or so clones, 75% to 90% of them singletons. The receptor's source is a man aged 55 to 70 with acute or convalescent COVID-19. The sample consisted of peripheral blood.

CDR3 sequence reads: CASSSGQAFEQYF. DNA of the CDR3: TGTGCCAGCAGCTCGGGACAGGCTTTCGAGCAGTACTTC. The chain links TRBV13 to TRBJ2-7; TRBD1 aligns across 8 bases. The CDR3 extends over 13 amino acids. V dropped 4 bases and J dropped 6; count of bases not matched to a gene: 5. CDR1 is PRHDT, CDR2 FYEKMQ, per germline (reference sequence).